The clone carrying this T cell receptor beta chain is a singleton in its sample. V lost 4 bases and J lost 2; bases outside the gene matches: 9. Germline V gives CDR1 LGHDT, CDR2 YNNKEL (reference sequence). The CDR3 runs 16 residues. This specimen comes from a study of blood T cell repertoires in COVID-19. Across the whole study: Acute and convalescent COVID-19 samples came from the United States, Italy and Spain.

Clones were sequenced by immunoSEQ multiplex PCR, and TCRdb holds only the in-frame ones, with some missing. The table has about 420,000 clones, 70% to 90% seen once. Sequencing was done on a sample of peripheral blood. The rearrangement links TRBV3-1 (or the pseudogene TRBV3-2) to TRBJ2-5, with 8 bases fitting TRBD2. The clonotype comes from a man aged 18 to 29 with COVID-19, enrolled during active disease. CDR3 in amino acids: CASSLSGAGGQETQYF. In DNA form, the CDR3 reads TGTGCCAGCAGCCTGAGCGGCGCGGGGGGTCAAGAGACCCAGTACTTC.